The rows below give T cell receptor beta chains drawn from one sample of a study of blood T cell repertoires in COVID-19. Some clones are missing from TCRdb's copy, which holds only in-frame ones; the method was immunoSEQ multiplex PCR. The repertoire holds some 99,000 clones, with around nine tenths as singletons. The sequencing sample was made of peripheral blood. The receptors here all came from a man between 65 and 85 years old with acute or convalescent COVID-19. CDR3s include the opening cysteine and the closing phenylalanine or tryptophan. The D gene is left open where the match is weak. Clone size is not always given. Where it is, it says once, few, many or a class for expanded clones.

cdr3_nt | cdr3_aa | clone_size | j_call | d_call | v_call
TGTGCCAGCAGCGGGGGACAGGCTAGCAATCAGCCCCAGCATTTT | CASSGGQASNQPQHF | - | TRBJ1-5 | TRBD1 | TRBV2
TGTGCCAGCAGCTTAGACCGGACAGGGGGCATCACCGGGGAGCTGTTTTTT | CASSLDRTGGITGELFF | - | TRBJ2-2 | TRBD1 | TRBV11-2
TGCGCCAGCAGCCCGGGGGGCAGGGACTACGAGCAGTACTTC | CASSPGGRDYEQYF | - | TRBJ2-7 | - | TRBV5-1
TGTGCCAGCAGTTTACGGAGGGGTGGCAGGGGGCTCGACTATGGCTACACCTTC | CASSLRRGGRGLDYGYTF | - | TRBJ1-2 | TRBD1 | TRBV27
TGTGCCAGCAGCTATTATTATGAGCAGTTCTTC | CASSYYYEQFF | - | TRBJ2-1 | - | TRBV5-4
TGTGCCTTCGGACAGGGGAACTATGGCTACACCTTC | CAFGQGNYGYTF | - | TRBJ1-2 | TRBD1 | TRBV30
TGTGCCAGCAGTGTCCCACAGGGCAATGAGCAGTTCTTC | CASSVPQGNEQFF | - | TRBJ2-1 | - | TRBV27
TGTGCCAGCAGCGTAGGCAGGTACAGGGGGGATTCACCCCTCCACTTT | CASSVGRYRGDSPLHF | few | TRBJ1-6 | TRBD1 | TRBV9
TGTGCCAGCAGCCAAGTGGGAGGAAATTCACCCCTCCACTTT | CASSQVGGNSPLHF | - | TRBJ1-6 | - | TRBV14
TGTGCCAGTAGTATTTATGTCCCGGAGGGGACTGAAGCTTTCTTT | CASSIYVPEGTEAFF | - | TRBJ1-1 | - | TRBV19
TGTGCCAGCAGGCAGGGGGCGGTGAATGAGCAGTTCTTC | CASRQGAVNEQFF | - | TRBJ2-1 | TRBD1 | TRBV27
TGTGCCACCAGTGATTTTAGAGGGGCCAACGTCCTGACTTTC | CATSDFRGANVLTF | - | TRBJ2-6 | - | TRBV24-1
TGTGCCAGCAGCCAAGGCCTCCATCCTCGAGGTCTGGGGGGTGACCAGTACTTC | CASSQGLHPRGLGGDQYF | - | TRBJ2-5 | - | TRBV3-1/TRBV3-2
TGTGCCAGCAGCTTGGGAAGAGGCAGGGTATTAGATACGCAGTATTTT | CASSLGRGRVLDTQYF | - | TRBJ2-3 | - | TRBV5-4
TGTGCCAGCAGTTTCCGTTTTTCAGGATCTGAAGCTTTCTTT | CASSFRFSGSEAFF | - | TRBJ1-1 | - | TRBV27
TGTGCCAGCAGCTCGCCGTCAGCGGGAAACTATGGCTACACCTTC | CASSSPSAGNYGYTF | - | TRBJ1-2 | - | TRBV7-9
TGTGCCAGTAGTATAGATGGGGTATCACTAGCGGGGGGACACAATGAGCAGTTCTTC | CASSIDGVSLAGGHNEQFF | - | TRBJ2-1 | TRBD2 | TRBV19
TGCGCCAGCAGCCCCGGGACAGGGGTTATGGACTATGGCTACACCTTC | CASSPGTGVMDYGYTF | few | TRBJ1-2 | TRBD1 | TRBV5-1
TGCGCCAGCAGCCTCGGACAGGGAGGTGGCACTGAAGCTTTCTTT | CASSLGQGGGTEAFF | - | TRBJ1-1 | TRBD1 | TRBV4-1
TGCGAGGTTTACACTGAAGCTTTCTTT | CEVYTEAFF | - | TRBJ1-1 | - | TRBV20-1
TGTGCCAGTAGTACCAGACTCCTCGGGAACACTGAAGCTTTCTTT | CASSTRLLGNTEAFF | - | TRBJ1-1 | - | TRBV19
TGTGCCAGCAGCGTAGGGGCGAGGGGGAGGGAAGGCTACACCTTC | CASSVGARGREGYTF | - | TRBJ1-2 | - | TRBV9
TGTGCCAGCAGCCACCGACCCGGCGGGACCCAGTACTTC | CASSHRPGGTQYF | - | TRBJ2-5 | - | TRBV13
TGCGCCAGCAGCTTGGGGCAGGGGGCTACCACAGATACGCAGTATTTT | CASSLGQGATTDTQYF | - | TRBJ2-3 | TRBD1 | TRBV5-1
TGTGCCAGCAGCCTTGGGGACAGGAACACTGAAGCTTTCTTT | CASSLGDRNTEAFF | - | TRBJ1-1 | TRBD1 | TRBV7-6
TGTGCCAGCCGCTTGACACGTAACACTGAAGCTTTCTTT | CASRLTRNTEAFF | - | TRBJ1-1 | - | TRBV6-5
TGTGCCAGCAGCGTAGCGTCTACCGGGGGGGCAAATGAGCAGTTCTTC | CASSVASTGGANEQFF | - | TRBJ2-1 | TRBD2 | TRBV9
TGTGCCAGCAGCACGGACAGGGGGTGGAGCACAGATACGCAGTATTTT | CASSTDRGWSTDTQYF | - | TRBJ2-3 | TRBD1 | TRBV5-6
TGTGCCAGTAGTTACAGGGAAGATCAGCCCCAGCATTTT | CASSYREDQPQHF | once | TRBJ1-5 | - | TRBV19
TGTGCCAGCAGCCCCGGGGGAAACACTGAAGCTTTCTTT | CASSPGGNTEAFF | - | TRBJ1-1 | - | TRBV28
TGTGCCAGCAGTGACGGGACAGCAGTATACAATGAGCAGTTCTTC | CASSDGTAVYNEQFF | - | TRBJ2-1 | TRBD1 | TRBV27